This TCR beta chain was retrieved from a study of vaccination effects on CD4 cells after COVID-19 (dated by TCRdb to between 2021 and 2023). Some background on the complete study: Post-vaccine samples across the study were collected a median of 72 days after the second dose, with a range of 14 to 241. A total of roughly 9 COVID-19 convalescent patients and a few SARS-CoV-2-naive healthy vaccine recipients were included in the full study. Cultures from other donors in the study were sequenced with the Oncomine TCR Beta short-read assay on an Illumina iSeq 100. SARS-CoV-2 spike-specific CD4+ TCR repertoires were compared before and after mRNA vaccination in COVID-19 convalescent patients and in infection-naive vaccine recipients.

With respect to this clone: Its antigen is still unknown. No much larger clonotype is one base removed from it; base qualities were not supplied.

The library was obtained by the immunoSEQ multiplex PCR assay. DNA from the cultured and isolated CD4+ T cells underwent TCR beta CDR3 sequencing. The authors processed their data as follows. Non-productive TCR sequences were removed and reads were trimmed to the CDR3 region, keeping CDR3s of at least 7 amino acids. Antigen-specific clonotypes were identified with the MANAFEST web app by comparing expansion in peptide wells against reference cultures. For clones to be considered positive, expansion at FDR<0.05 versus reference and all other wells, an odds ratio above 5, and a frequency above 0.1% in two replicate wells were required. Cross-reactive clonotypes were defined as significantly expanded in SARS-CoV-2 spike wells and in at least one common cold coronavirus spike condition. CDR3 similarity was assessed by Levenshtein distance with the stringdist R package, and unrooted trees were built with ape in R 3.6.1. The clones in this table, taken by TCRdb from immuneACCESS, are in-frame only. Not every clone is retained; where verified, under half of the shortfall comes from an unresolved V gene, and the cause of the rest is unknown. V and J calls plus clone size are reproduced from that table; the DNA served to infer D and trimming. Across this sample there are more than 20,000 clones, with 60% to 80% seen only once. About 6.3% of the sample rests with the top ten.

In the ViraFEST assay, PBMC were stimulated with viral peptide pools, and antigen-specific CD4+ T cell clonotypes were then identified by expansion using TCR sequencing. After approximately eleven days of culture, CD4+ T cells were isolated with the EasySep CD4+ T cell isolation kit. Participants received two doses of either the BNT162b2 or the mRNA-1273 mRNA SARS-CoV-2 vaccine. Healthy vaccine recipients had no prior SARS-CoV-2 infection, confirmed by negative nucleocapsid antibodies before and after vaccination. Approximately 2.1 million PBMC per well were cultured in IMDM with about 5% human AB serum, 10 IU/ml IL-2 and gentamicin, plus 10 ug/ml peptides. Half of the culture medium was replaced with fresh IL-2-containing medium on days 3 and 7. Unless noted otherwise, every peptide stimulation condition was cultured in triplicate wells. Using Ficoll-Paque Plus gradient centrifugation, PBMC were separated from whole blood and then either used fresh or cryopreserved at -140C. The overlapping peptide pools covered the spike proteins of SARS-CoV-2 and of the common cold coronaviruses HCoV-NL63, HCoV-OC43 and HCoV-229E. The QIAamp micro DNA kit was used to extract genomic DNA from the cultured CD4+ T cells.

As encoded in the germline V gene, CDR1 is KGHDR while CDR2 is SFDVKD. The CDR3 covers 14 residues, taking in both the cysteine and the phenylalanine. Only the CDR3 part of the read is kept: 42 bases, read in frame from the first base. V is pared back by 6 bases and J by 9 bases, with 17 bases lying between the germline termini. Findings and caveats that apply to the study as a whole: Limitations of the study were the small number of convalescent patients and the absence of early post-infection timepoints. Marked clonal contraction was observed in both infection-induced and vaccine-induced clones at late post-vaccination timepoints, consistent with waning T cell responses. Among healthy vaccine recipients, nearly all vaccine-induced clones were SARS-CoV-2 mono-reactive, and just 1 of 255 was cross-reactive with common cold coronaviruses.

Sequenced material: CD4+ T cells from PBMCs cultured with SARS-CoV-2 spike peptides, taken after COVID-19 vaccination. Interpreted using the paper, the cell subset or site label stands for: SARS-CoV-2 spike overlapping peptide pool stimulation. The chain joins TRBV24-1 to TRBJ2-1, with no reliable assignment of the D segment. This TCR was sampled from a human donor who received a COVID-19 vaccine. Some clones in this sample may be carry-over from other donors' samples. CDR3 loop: CATSYEADNGEQFF. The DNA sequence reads TGTGCCACCAGTTATGAAGCAGACAATGGTGAGCAGTTCTTC.